This TCR beta chain appears in the sequencing data of a study of T cell clonality in common variable immunodeficiency. The V gene lost 0 bases and the J gene lost 2 bases, with 17 bases spanning the gap. Germline V lookup: CDR1 LNHDA, CDR2 SQIVND (reference sequence). The CDR3 covers 19 residues. TCRdb keeps only in-frame clones here, not all; method: immunoSEQ multiplex PCR. Listed for the sample are under 50,000 clones, none seen a single time. This clone was picked up many times. The CDR3 is cut off 3 residues early in the read; its end comes from the germline J gene. The TCR was taken from a person between 18 and 75 years old in good health. The sample was peripheral blood mononuclear cells. The chain recombines TRBV19 with TRBJ2-6; tentative D call: TRBD2 (6 bases). CDR3 sequence: CASSIDFGGGDAGANVLTF. CDR3 DNA, as far as it was read: TGTGCCAGTAGTATAGATTTCGGGGGAGGAGATGCTGGGGCCAACGTC. Using reference TRBV19 and TRBJ2-6 for the parts outside the CDR3, the full variable domain is DGGITQSPKYLFRKEGQNVTLSCEQNLNHDAMYWYRQDPGQGLRLIYYSQIVNDFQKGDIAEGYSVSREKKESFPLTVTSAQKNPTAFYLCASSIDFGGGDAGANVLTFGAGSRLTVL.